What follows are 27 T cell receptor beta chains derived from one specimen sequenced in a study of blood T cell repertoires in COVID-19. This table comes from immunoSEQ multiplex PCR, and its TCRdb copy is limited to in-frame clones, with some not included. The sample consists of some 200,000 clones, approximately 86% of them appearing once. What was sequenced was peripheral blood. The receptors shown here come from a woman of 80 years or more with acute or convalescent COVID-19.

The J gene is TRBJ2-4, the V gene TRBV11-2; 7 nucleotides line up with TRBD2. This CDR3 comprises 18 residues. CDR1 and CDR2 (germline): SGHAT, FQNNGV. V lost 0 bases, J lost 2 bases, and 10 bases stayed unmatched. In DNA form, the CDR3 reads TGTGCCAGCAGCTTAGATAGTGGTAGGGAGGGGTCCAAAAACATTCAGTACTTC. Protein sequence: CASSLDSGREGSKNIQYF.

The V gene is TRBV6-6, the J gene TRBJ2-7, with 10 bases fitting TRBD2. Germline V gives CDR1 MNHNY, CDR2 SVGAGI (reference sequence). The ends lost 9 bases at V and 5 bases at J; junction bases unmatched: 10. The CDR3 runs 14 residues. In DNA, the CDR3 is TGTGCCAGTTCCACCGGGACTAGCGCCGACGAGCAGTACTTC. It codes for CASSTGTSADEQYF.

This chain uses TRBV20-1 with TRBJ2-3; D is undetermined. The germline V gene has CDR1 DFQATT and CDR2 SNEGSKA (reference sequence). The CDR3 is made up of 14 amino acids. Trimming left V 3 bases short and J 3 bases short, with 13 bases between. The CDR3 spells CSASTGTWTDTQYF. CDR3 sequence (DNA): TGCAGTGCTAGTACCGGTACCTGGACAGATACGCAGTATTTT.

The V and J genes are TRBV9 and TRBJ1-1; D is undetermined. The germline V and J ends were trimmed by 0 bases and 3 bases, with 9 bases remaining between them. The CDR3 length is 14 residues. CDR1 SGDLS and CDR2 YYNGEE come from the germline V gene. CDR3 protein: CASSVAALDTEAFF. For the CDR3, the DNA is TGTGCCAGCAGCGTAGCCGCGTTGGACACTGAAGCTTTCTTT.

The gene calls are TRBV6-5 and TRBJ1-2; D gene unclear. Trimming left V 2 bases short and J 4 bases short, with 8 bases between. The CDR3 extends over 13 amino acids. CDR1 and CDR2 from the germline V gene are MNHEY and SVGAGI. The CDR3 region has the DNA TGTGCCAGCAGTTACGTGGCGGGCTATGGCTACACCTTC. Its translation is CASSYVAGYGYTF.

This chain joins TRBV10-2 and TRBJ1-2, with D tentatively TRBD1 (6 bases). The germline V gene has CDR1 WSHSY and CDR2 SAAADI. Trimming removed 3 bases at V and 7 bases at J, with 18 bases between. The CDR3 totals 15 residues. The CDR3 DNA sequence: TGCGCCAGCAGTGATCTAGGCAGGGGATCGTTTGGCTACACCTTC. Amino acids: CASSDLGRGSFGYTF.

The chain couples TRBV7-8 to TRBJ1-5; D possibly corresponds to TRBD1 (6 bases). Germline V CDR1 and CDR2: SGHVS, FQNEAQ. V was clipped by 2 bases and J by 4 bases, with 18 bases between them. This CDR3 has 17 amino acids. The CDR3, as DNA: TGTGCCAGCAGCTTACAAGTCCCAGGGGTATTGAATCAGCCCCAGCATTTT. Its protein product is CASSLQVPGVLNQPQHF. The complete variable domain, with remaining parts taken from reference TRBV7-8 and TRBJ1-5, reads GAGVSQSPRYKVAKRGQDVALRCDPISGHVSLFWYQQALGQGPEFLTYFQNEAQLDKSGLPSDRFFAERPEGSVSTLKIQRTQQEDSAVYLCASSLQVPGVLNQPQHFGDGTRLSIL.

The gene calls are TRBV7-2 and TRBJ1-1; D is undetermined. This CDR3 comprises 15 residues. With 7 bases removed from V and 7 bases from J, the gap between germline ends came to 22 bases. In germline, CDR1 is SGHTA, CDR2 FQGNSA. The chain's CDR3 is CASTIGPGEALEAFF. DNA for the CDR3: TGTGCCAGCACCATAGGGCCGGGAGAAGCGCTTGAAGCTTTCTTT.

The chain recombines TRBV4-2 with TRBJ2-7; 8 nucleotides align to TRBD2. Germline assignment: CDR1 LGHNA and CDR2 YNFKEQ. The CDR3 length is 15 residues. The trim removed 1 base at V and 3 bases at J, leaving 5 bases unmatched. CDR3 residues: CASSQAGSGVYEQYF. CDR3 nucleotides: TGTGCCAGCAGCCAAGCGGGTAGCGGGGTCTACGAGCAGTACTTC.

The chain has TRBV5-5 and TRBJ2-5; tentative D call: TRBD2 (6 bases). The CDR3 consists of 17 residues. Trimming cost V 3 bases and J 5 bases, with 23 bases left between them. CDR1 and CDR2 (germline): SGHKS, YYEKEE (reference sequence). The CDR3 bases are TGTGCCAGCAGCTGGGGCTGGGTGTGGAGGGCCAGGGAGACCCAGTACTTC. Its translation: CASSWGWVWRARETQYF.

V and J are TRBV7-9 and TRBJ2-7, with D maybe TRBD1 (5 bases). Trimming shortened V by 4 bases and J by 6 bases, and 16 bases separated the two germline ends. CDR1 is SEHNR and CDR2 is FQNEAQ in the germline V gene (reference sequence). The CDR3 loop spans 14 amino acids. CDR3 loop: CASSYGQGSSEQYF. CDR3 in DNA: TGTGCCAGCAGCTATGGGCAGGGAAGTAGCGAGCAGTACTTC.

The table lists this clone with a few counts. This chain links TRBV5-1 with TRBJ2-7; 8 nucleotides align to TRBD1. The CDR3 spans 15 residues. Losses at the gene ends were 4 bases for V and 0 bases for J; bases not matched to a gene: 6. Germline-derived CDR1 and CDR2 are SGHRS and YFSETQ. The CDR3 loop is CASSRDRRSSYEQYF. CDR3 nucleotides: TGCGCCAGCAGCAGGGACAGGCGGAGCTCCTACGAGCAGTACTTC.

This clone has more than one count but fewer than ten. The chain has TRBV7-2 and TRBJ1-5, with a possible D match to TRBD1 (6 bases). V was shortened by 5 bases and J by 6 bases, with 17 bases between the two germline ends. Germline CDR1 and CDR2: SGHTA and FQGNSA. The CDR3 spans 15 residues. The CDR3 DNA reads as TGTGCCAGCAGCGTGGGGGGGCATCTCGCTCAGCCCCAGCATTTT. Protein product: CASSVGGHLAQPQHF.

The CDR3 protein is CASKKGQGAYNEQFF. The DNA for the CDR3 is TGTGCCAGCAAGAAGGGACAGGGGGCTTACAATGAGCAGTTCTTC. The rearrangement links TRBV3-1 (or the pseudogene TRBV3-2) to TRBJ2-1; 12 positions match TRBD1. This CDR3 has 15 amino acids. V lost 7 bases and J lost 4; bases outside the gene matches: 5. Germline V gene lookup returns CDR1 LGHDT and CDR2 YNNKEL (reference sequence).

V usage is TRBV27 and J usage is TRBJ1-5; tentatively, D is TRBD1 (6 bases). Germline V lookup: CDR1 MNHEY, CDR2 SMNVEV (reference sequence). Trimming removed 2 bases from V and 0 bases from J, with 29 bases in between. CDR3 length: 22 amino acids. The CDR3 DNA sequence: TGTGCCAGCAGTTTAAAACCGTTAACCGCCGGGACAAACCGTTTTAGCAATCAGCCCCAGCATTTT. Amino acids: CASSLKPLTAGTNRFSNQPQHF.

The chain employs TRBV4-2 and TRBJ2-2, with 7 bases aligning to TRBD1. Germline V CDR1 and CDR2: LGHNA, YNFKEQ. V shed 0 bases and J 4 bases; nucleotides not matched to a gene: 5. The CDR3 is 16 amino acids. The CDR3: CASSQERGLVTGELFF. As DNA, the CDR3 is TGTGCCAGCAGCCAAGAGAGGGGGCTTGTCACCGGGGAGCTGTTTTTT.

The genes are TRBV29-1 and TRBJ2-1; 11 bases fit TRBD2. CDR1 is SQVTM and CDR2 is ANQGSEA in the germline V gene. This CDR3 has 15 amino acids. V shed 4 bases and J 5 bases; nucleotides not matched to a gene: 7. CDR3 amino acids: CSVAPTSGGHNEQFF. CDR3 sequence (DNA): TGCAGCGTTGCCCCAACTAGCGGGGGCCACAATGAGCAGTTCTTC.

The chain employs TRBV7-9 and TRBJ1-2; 7 bases fit TRBD1. The trim removed 6 bases at V and 1 base at J, leaving 2 bases unmatched. The CDR3 contains 13 residues. Looked up from germline, CDR1 is SEHNR and CDR2 is FQNEAQ (reference sequence). CDR3 DNA: TGTGCCAGCAGTTGGGACAGTAACTATGGCTACACCTTC. Protein product: CASSWDSNYGYTF.

The chain combines TRBV2 with TRBJ2-2, with D perhaps matching TRBD1 (5 bases). This CDR3 is built from 15 residues. V lost 2 bases and J lost 6, with 13 bases in between. Germline V gives CDR1 SNHLY, CDR2 FYNNEI. CDR3 sequence: CASSERGAGAGELFF. The DNA for the CDR3 is TGTGCCAGCAGTGAAAGGGGCGCCGGTGCCGGGGAGCTGTTTTTT.

This chain links TRBV7-9 with TRBJ2-2, with no clear D. The CDR3 covers 14 residues. V was trimmed by 1 base and J by 1 base, leaving 4 bases between them. From germline, CDR1 is SEHNR and CDR2 FQNEAQ (reference sequence). CDR3 in amino acids: CASSLVMNTGELFF. CDR3 DNA: TGTGCCAGCAGCTTAGTTATGAACACCGGGGAGCTGTTTTTT.

The V gene is TRBV7-8, the J gene TRBJ2-7, with 9 bases identical to TRBD2. The germline V gene encodes CDR1 SGHVS and CDR2 FQNEAQ. This CDR3 is built from 16 residues. Trimming took 0 bases from V and 7 from J; bases not matched to a gene: 10. In DNA form, the CDR3 reads TGTGCCAGCAGCTTAGCGCGGGTAGCGGGAGTAGAAGAGCAGTACTTC. Translated, it gives CASSLARVAGVEEQYF.

The chain uses TRBV21-1 and TRBJ2-7; the table assigns TRBD2, which was not confirmed against the DNA. TRBV21-1 is a listed pseudogene. The CDR3 has 12 amino acids. In DNA, the CDR3 is TGTGCCAGCAGCAACGGGTCAGCCGAGCAGTACTTC. This sequence encodes CASSNGSAEQYF.

V gene TRBV18 combines with J gene TRBJ1-4; no clear D gene. Trimming pared 4 bases from V and 5 bases from J, leaving 8 bases between. Germline V CDR1 and CDR2: KGHSH, LQKENI. The CDR3 is 13 amino acids. CDR3 DNA: TGTGCCAGCTCACGGGCCCGAAATGAAAAACTGTTTTTT. It is translated as CASSRARNEKLFF.

The rearrangement joins TRBV3-1 (or the pseudogene TRBV3-2) to TRBJ2-1, with TRBD2 identical over 8 bases. The CDR3 is 15 residues long. V shed 5 bases, J shed 9 bases, and the junction held 12 bases outside the gene matches. Germline V gene sequence: CDR1 LGHDT, CDR2 YNNKEL (reference sequence). CDR3 nucleotide sequence: TGTGCCAGCAGCTTCCGACTAGCGTCAGGGGTTGAGCAGTTCTTC. Encoded protein: CASSFRLASGVEQFF.

CDR3 in amino acids: CASSQESPRGAFF. In DNA, the CDR3 is TGTGCCAGCAGCCAAGAATCTCCCAGGGGAGCTTTCTTT. The chain joins TRBV4-2 to TRBJ1-1, with a possible D match to TRBD1 (6 bases). From germline, CDR1 is LGHNA and CDR2 YNFKEQ. The CDR3 sequence is 13 residues long. The ends were cut back, 0 bases at V and 10 bases at J, with 12 bases in the middle.

The chain has TRBV19 and TRBJ2-7; possible D gene TRBD1, 6 bases. Germline CDR1 reads LNHDA; CDR2 reads SQIVND (reference sequence). V was clipped by 6 bases and J by 6 bases, with 21 bases between them. The CDR3 has 15 amino acids. For the CDR3, the DNA is TGTGCCAGTAGATACCGGGACATCCTATTTAGCGAGCAGTACTTC. The encoded protein is CASRYRDILFSEQYF.

The genes are TRBV6-6 and TRBJ1-2, with 7 positions matching TRBD1. Losses at the gene ends were 8 bases for V and 1 base for J; bases not matched to a gene: 4. The CDR3 is 13 residues long. CDR1 is MNHNY and CDR2 is SVGAGI in the germline V gene (reference sequence). The CDR3 region has the DNA TGTGCCAGCCAGGGGGAAATTAACTATGGCTACACCTTC. It is translated as CASQGEINYGYTF.